One sample yielded the 27 T cell receptor beta chains listed below, sequenced in a study of blood T cell repertoires in COVID-19. The data were produced by immunoSEQ multiplex PCR, yet TCRdb's version contains in-frame clones alone and is incomplete. This table has about 49,000 clones, around 86% appearing once. Sequencing input: peripheral blood. These receptors came from a woman of 80 years or more with COVID-19, enrolled during active disease.

The V gene is TRBV7-9, the J gene TRBJ2-7; possibly TRBD1 for D (5 bases). Germline loops: CDR1 SEHNR, CDR2 FQNEAQ (reference sequence). CDR3 length: 14 residues. The V end lost 2 bases, the J end lost 5 bases, and 13 bases lay between the germline ends. The CDR3 reads CASSLQGMLDEQYF. The CDR3 DNA reads TGTGCCAGCAGCTTACAGGGCATGCTGGACGAGCAGTACTTC.

This clone was recorded once. This rearrangement joins TRBV7-9 to TRBJ2-2; TRBD2 matches 8 bases. CDR3 length: 17 amino acids. V lost 3 bases, J lost 1 base, and 7 bases stayed unmatched. Germline CDR1 reads SEHNR; CDR2 reads FQNEAQ (reference sequence). This CDR3 reads CASSFGLANRNTGELFF. CDR3 nucleotides: TGTGCCAGCAGCTTCGGACTAGCCAACAGGAACACCGGGGAGCTGTTTTTT.

V is TRBV5-6 and J is TRBJ2-7; 9 bases match TRBD1. Germline-derived CDR1 and CDR2 are SGHDT and YYEEEE. The V gene end was trimmed by 2 bases and the J gene end by 5 bases; junction bases not matched to a gene: 5. The CDR3 is made up of 14 amino acids. The CDR3 is CASSLGGQGNEQYF. CDR3 nucleotide sequence: TGTGCCAGCAGCTTAGGGGGACAGGGTAACGAGCAGTACTTC.

The chain couples TRBV5-1 to TRBJ2-1, with 9 bases identical to TRBD2. J gave up 7 bases and V 3 bases, and 8 bases lay outside the gene matches. The CDR3 has 15 residues. Germline loops: CDR1 SGHRS, CDR2 YFSETQ. DNA for the CDR3: TGCGCCAGCAGCTGGGGGGCGGGAGGGCCAAATGAGCAGTTCTTC. Encoded protein: CASSWGAGGPNEQFF.

The chain employs TRBV30 and TRBJ1-1; no reliable D call. The CDR3 runs to 14 residues. Germline-derived CDR1 and CDR2 are GTSNPN and SVGIG (reference sequence). The ends were cut back, 5 bases at V and 1 base at J, with 14 bases in the middle. The CDR3 protein is CAWGISGRNTEAFF. CDR3 DNA: TGTGCCTGGGGAATTTCGGGAAGGAACACTGAAGCTTTCTTT.

This clone has a handful of counts. The chain combines TRBV11-2 with TRBJ2-1; TRBD1 matches at 8 bases. From germline, CDR1 is SGHAT and CDR2 FQNNGV. V lost 5 bases to trimming and J lost 4 bases; unmatched junction nucleotides: 10. This CDR3 spans 16 amino acids. Here the CDR3 reads CASSPGQGLSYNEQFF. In DNA form, the CDR3 reads TGTGCCAGCAGCCCCGGACAGGGACTTTCATACAATGAGCAGTTCTTC.

The J gene is TRBJ2-1, the V gene TRBV6-6, with 11 bases that match TRBD2. V lost 5 bases, J lost 0 bases, and 3 bases stayed unmatched. This CDR3 has 16 residues. From germline, CDR1 is MNHNY and CDR2 SVGAGI (reference sequence). In nucleotides, the CDR3 is TGTGCCAGCAGTACAACTAGCGGGAGCTCCTACAATGAGCAGTTCTTC. As protein: CASSTTSGSSYNEQFF.

This clone has only a few counts. The J gene is TRBJ1-5, the V gene TRBV29-1; the match to TRBD1 covers 11 bases. This CDR3 contains 13 residues. V lost 6 bases and J lost 8; bases outside the gene matches: 6. Germline values: CDR1 SQVTM, CDR2 ANQGSEA. For the CDR3, the DNA is TGCAGCGTCCGGACAGGGGGCGGGGAGCCCCAGCATTTT. It specifies CSVRTGGGEPQHF.

The chain employs TRBV7-9 and TRBJ2-7, with D possibly being TRBD1 (5 bases). V was shortened by 5 bases and J by 2 bases, with 13 bases between the two germline ends. In germline, CDR1 is SEHNR, CDR2 FQNEAQ (reference sequence). The CDR3 sequence is 14 residues long. CDR3 amino acids: CASSQRQRPYEQYF. CDR3 DNA: TGTGCCAGCAGCCAACGACAGCGCCCCTACGAGCAGTACTTC.

The rearrangement joins TRBV5-1 to TRBJ2-2; 11 nucleotides align to TRBD1. In germline, CDR1 is SGHRS, CDR2 YFSETQ. Trimming took 8 bases from V and 7 from J; bases not matched to a gene: 10. CDR3 size: 15 residues. CDR3: CASRTGGGTGGELFF. Written as DNA, the CDR3 is TGCGCCAGTCGGACAGGGGGCGGAACAGGCGGGGAGCTGTTTTTT.

The chain uses TRBV9 and TRBJ2-7; possibly TRBD2 for D (6 bases). The CDR3 spans 15 residues. V shed 0 bases and J shed 0 bases, with 10 bases lying between them. Germline V CDR1 and CDR2: SGDLS, YYNGEE. CDR3 bases: TGTGCCAGCAGCGTAGGGGGGGATCTCTCCTACGAGCAGTACTTC. Translation gives CASSVGGDLSYEQYF.

V gene TRBV20-1 combines with J gene TRBJ1-1; D uncertain. CDR3 length equals 12 residues. Trimming stripped 6 bases from V and 4 bases from J, with 12 bases between. Germline CDR1 is DFQATT and CDR2 is SNEGSKA (reference sequence). The chain's CDR3 is CSASTGSTEAFF. The CDR3 DNA reads TGCAGTGCCAGTACGGGGAGCACTGAAGCTTTCTTT.

The V call is TRBV24-1, the J call TRBJ2-1; D is ambiguous. In germline, CDR1 is KGHDR, CDR2 SFDVKD. Trimming took 3 bases from V and 6 from J, leaving 14 bases between them. CDR3 length equals 15 residues. Here the CDR3 reads CATSDVNRVGNEQFF. The CDR3 coding sequence is TGTGCCACCAGTGATGTTAACCGGGTGGGCAATGAGCAGTTCTTC.

V and J are TRBV11-2 and TRBJ1-5; D unresolved. This CDR3 spans 17 amino acids. V was pared by 0 bases and J by 0 bases, with 12 bases between. CDR1 SGHAT and CDR2 FQNNGV come from the germline V gene. CDR3 sequence (DNA): TGTGCCAGCAGCTTAGATGGACTCATGAATAGCAATCAGCCCCAGCATTTT. Its protein product is CASSLDGLMNSNQPQHF.

This CDR3 reads CASSYSTRGALGGYTF. The DNA for the CDR3 is TGTGCCAGCAGTTACTCGACTCGGGGGGCCTTGGGTGGCTACACCTTC. The chain is built from TRBV6-6 and TRBJ1-2; TRBD1 is a possible D gene (6 bases). The CDR3 consists of 16 residues. Trimming removed 0 bases at V and 7 bases at J, with 18 bases between. Germline-derived CDR1 and CDR2 are MNHNY and SVGAGI (reference sequence).

This sequence joins TRBV18 and TRBJ2-3; possible D gene TRBD2, 6 bases. Between the trimmed V and J ends, which lost 8 bases and 3 bases, there was a span of 15 bases. Germline-derived CDR1 and CDR2 are KGHSH and LQKENI. This CDR3 region has 14 residues. CDR3 protein: CASTYTAGTDTQYF. The CDR3 DNA reads as TGTGCCAGCACTTACACCGCGGGAACAGATACGCAGTATTTT.

This clone was picked up a small number of times. The V gene is TRBV29-1, the J gene TRBJ2-7; perhaps TRBD1 as D (6 bases). Germline assignment: CDR1 SQVTM and CDR2 ANQGSEA. The V gene lost 5 bases and the J gene lost 7 bases, with 15 bases spanning the gap. The CDR3 spans 12 residues. CDR3 region: CSVLPHGQEQYF. The CDR3 DNA reads TGCAGCGTTTTACCCCACGGACAGGAGCAGTACTTC.

The chain recombines TRBV7-9 with TRBJ2-2, with TRBD1 matching over 10 bases. J was trimmed by 5 bases and V by 5 bases; bases with no gene match: 2. Looked up from germline, CDR1 is SEHNR and CDR2 is FQNEAQ (reference sequence). This CDR3 spans 14 amino acids. The CDR3 sequence: CASSRQGATGELFF. The CDR3 region has the DNA TGTGCCAGCAGCCGACAGGGGGCGACCGGGGAGCTGTTTTTT.

The genes are TRBV28 and TRBJ2-7; unclear D gene. Germline CDR1 reads MDHEN; CDR2 reads SYDVKM. V was pared by 6 bases and J by 5 bases, with 17 bases between. This CDR3 has 14 amino acids. The DNA of the CDR3 is TGTGCCAGCAGCCCCTGGCCATCTGAAGACGAGCAGTACTTC. Residues: CASSPWPSEDEQYF.

This chain joins TRBV4-1 and TRBJ1-1; D might be TRBD1 (6 bases). The CDR3 length is 14 residues. Germline CDR1 is MGHRA and CDR2 is YSYEKL. V was trimmed by 4 bases and J by 5 bases, leaving 14 bases between them. The DNA for the CDR3 is TGCGCCAGCAGCCTTACAGGGAGGGAAACTGAAGCTTTCTTT. This sequence encodes CASSLTGRETEAFF.

The rearrangement joins TRBV10-3 to TRBJ2-2; 9 positions agree with TRBD1. The CDR3 has 14 amino acids. Per the germline V gene, CDR1 is ENHRY and CDR2 is SYGVKD. The V segment lost 9 bases and the J segment 4 bases; nucleotides outside the gene matches: 6. Here the CDR3 reads CAIMTGGITGELFF. The CDR3 region has the DNA TGTGCCATTATGACAGGGGGAATCACCGGGGAGCTGTTTTTT.

The chain carries TRBV27 and TRBJ1-2, with 7 nucleotides matching TRBD1. This CDR3 region has 17 residues. Germline assignment: CDR1 MNHEY and CDR2 SMNVEV (reference sequence). Trimming took 3 bases from V and 8 from J; bases not matched to a gene: 18. In nucleotides, the CDR3 is TGTGCCAGCAGTTTGGGGCGGCGAGGAGGGGGCTTTGACGGCTACACCTTC. It translates to CASSLGRRGGGFDGYTF.

This chain connects TRBV10-3 to TRBJ1-2, with 10 bases aligning to TRBD1. J lost 4 bases, V lost 9 bases, and 5 bases had no gene match. In germline, CDR1 is ENHRY, CDR2 SYGVKD. The CDR3 sequence is 13 residues long. The CDR3: CAIGQGDFYGYTF. The CDR3 DNA is TGTGCCATAGGACAGGGGGACTTCTATGGCTACACCTTC.

V is TRBV27 and J is TRBJ1-2, with D maybe TRBD1 (6 bases). V shed 5 bases and J shed 5 bases, with 24 bases lying between them. The CDR3 has 17 residues. CDR1 is MNHEY and CDR2 is SMNVEV in the germline V gene (reference sequence). The CDR3 sequence is CASSHLTGPGVGYGYTF. As DNA, the CDR3 is TGTGCCAGCAGTCACTTAACCGGGCCAGGGGTCGGTTATGGCTACACCTTC.

The chain combines TRBV7-6 with TRBJ2-2, with 7 bases identical to TRBD2. V dropped 5 bases and J dropped 4; count of bases not matched to a gene: 10. This CDR3 spans 16 amino acids. In germline, CDR1 is SGHVS, CDR2 FNYEAQ. As DNA, the CDR3 is TGTGCCAGCAGCCCCCGAGGTAGCGGGTTCACCGGGGAGCTGTTTTTT. Its protein product is CASSPRGSGFTGELFF.

The chain links TRBV19 to TRBJ2-7; 8 bases align to TRBD1. The ends lost 6 bases at V and 3 bases at J; junction bases unmatched: 13. This CDR3 contains 16 residues. Germline V gene lookup returns CDR1 LNHDA and CDR2 SQIVND (reference sequence). CDR3 amino acids: CASSSIGQGVRYEQYF. For the CDR3, the DNA is TGTGCCAGTAGCAGTATCGGACAGGGTGTTCGCTACGAGCAGTACTTC. Drawing the rest from reference TRBV19 and TRBJ2-7, the complete variable domain is DGGITQSPKYLFRKEGQNVTLSCEQNLNHDAMYWYRQDPGQGLRLIYYSQIVNDFQKGDIAEGYSVSREKKESFPLTVTSAQKNPTAFYLCASSSIGQGVRYEQYFGPGTRLTVT.

The chain links TRBV4-1 to TRBJ1-2; 7 bases align to TRBD1. The germline gives CDR1 MGHRA, CDR2 YSYEKL. The junction had 4 bases not matched to a gene; V was cut back by 2 bases and J by 4 bases. This CDR3 spans 14 amino acids. The CDR3 DNA is TGCGCCAGCAGCCAAAGACAGGGTGGCTATGGCTACACCTTC. Its protein product is CASSQRQGGYGYTF.